The 23 T cell receptor beta chains listed next were all sequenced from one sample in a study of T cells in women clearing cervical HPV infection (dated by TCRdb to between 2018 and 2020). The method was the immunoSEQ multiplex PCR assay. This immuneACCESS table, as held by TCRdb, lists in-frame sequences with V and J called but not all clones. Of the missing ones, under half trace to an unresolved V gene in checked studies; the others have no known cause. The data table for this sample lists just under 35,000 clones. About 1.5% of the sample rests with the top ten. The sequenced material came from blood buffy coat. These receptors were taken from a woman between 18 and 75 years old with a cervical HPV16 infection that either progressed to CIN3+ or cleared (not recorded which).

As concerns this clone: The read is 3 residues too short to cover the CDR3 end, so that end is filled in from the germline J gene. This rearrangement joins TRBV4-1 to TRBJ1-2; D perhaps matches TRBD1 (6 bases). This CDR3 is built from 14 residues. Germline V gene lookup returns CDR1 MGHRA and CDR2 YSYEKL. The DNA read from the CDR3 is TGCGCCAGCAGCCAAGATCGGTTAACAGGGATC. This gives the protein CASSQDRLTGI. The CDR3 reads in full as CASSQDRLTGIYTF.

Remarks on this clone: The observed sequence ends 3 residues before the CDR3 terminus, with the missing tail filled in from the germline J gene. The chain is built from TRBV7-8 and TRBJ2-5, with D hard to call. The V gene lost 1 base and the J gene lost 4 bases, with 10 bases spanning the gap. Per the germline V gene, CDR1 is SGHVS and CDR2 is FQNEAQ. The CDR3 length is 14 residues. CDR3 loop: CASSLGRVGETQYF. The sequenced CDR3 bases are TGTGCCAGCAGCTTAGGAAGGGTGGGAGAGACC.

A remark on this clone: Read data end 3 residues before the CDR3 end; the end is taken from the germline J gene. The chain recombines TRBV20-1 with TRBJ1-5, with TRBD1 as a possible D gene (6 bases). The CDR3 covers 14 residues. V shed 5 bases and J shed 3 bases, with 14 bases lying between them. CDR1 DFQATT and CDR2 SNEGSKA come from the germline V gene (reference sequence). The CDR3: CSAFYGTNNQPQHF. The sequenced CDR3 bases are TGCAGTGCTTTTTACGGGACAAACAATCAGCCC.

As to this clone: From the germline J gene comes the end of the CDR3, since the read stops 3 residues before it. The rearrangement joins TRBV29-1 to TRBJ1-1, with D possibly being TRBD1 (5 bases). This CDR3 spans 12 amino acids. CDR1 SQVTM and CDR2 ANQGSEA come from the germline V gene. The V and J ends lost 3 bases and 4 bases respectively, with 9 bases between them. The part of the CDR3 DNA that was read is TGCAGCGTTGACCTGGGGGGCACTGAA. It yields the protein CSVDLGGTE. From start to end, the CDR3 is CSVDLGGTEAFF. The variable domain in full, with the rest retrieved from reference TRBV29-1 and TRBJ1-1, is SAVISQKPSRDICQRGTSLTIQCQVDSQVTMMFWYRQQPGQSLTLIATANQGSEATYESGFVIDKFPISRPNLTFSTLTVSNMSPEDSSIYLCSVDLGGTEAFFGQGTRLTVV.

Comment on this clone: A read error may account for a junction end that differs from germline. Read data end 3 residues before the CDR3 end; the end is taken from the germline J gene. V and J are TRBV4-2 and TRBJ2-4; maybe TRBD2 (5 bases). The CDR3 spans 15 residues. CDR1 and CDR2 from the germline V gene are LGHNA and YNFKEQ. The sequenced part of the CDR3 DNA is TGCGCCAGCAGCCACGACACGGGGGCCAAAAACATT. Amino acids: CASSHDTGAKNI. The complete CDR3 reads CASSHDTGAKNIQYF.

In the case of this clone: The missing CDR3 end, 3 residues past where the read stops, is filled in from the germline J gene. The V and J genes are TRBV5-1 and TRBJ1-2; 8 bases line up with TRBD1. This CDR3 is 14 amino acids long. Germline CDR1 is SGHRS and CDR2 is YFSETQ. The sequenced part of the CDR3 DNA is TGCGCCAGCAGCGACGGACAGGGACTGCGGGGC. This sequence encodes CASSDGQGLRG. Given in full, the CDR3 is CASSDGQGLRGYTF.

In regard to this clone: The read stops 3 residues short of the end of the CDR3; the missing end is completed from the germline J gene. The chain carries TRBV6-2 or TRBV6-3 and TRBJ2-7; TRBD2 matches 13 bases. V shed 6 bases, J shed 2 bases, and the junction held 4 bases outside the gene matches. This CDR3 has 15 amino acids. Germline V CDR1 and CDR2: MNHEY, SVGEGT. Here the CDR3 reads CASRQGLAGPYEQYF. Partial CDR3 DNA: TGTGCCAGCAGACAGGGACTAGCGGGACCCTACGAG.

Concerning this clone itself: The read gets to within 3 residues of the CDR3 end, and the germline J gene fills in the rest. V and J are TRBV2 and TRBJ2-2, with 10 bases that match TRBD1. This CDR3 region has 13 residues. Germline CDR1 and CDR2: SNHLY and FYNNEI. CDR3 DNA (partial): TGTGCCGGAGGGACAGGGGATAATTCACCG. Its translation: CAGGTGDNSP. The CDR3, in full, reads CAGGTGDNSPLFF. Filled out from reference TRBV2 and TRBJ2-2, the complete variable domain reads EPEVTQTPSHQVTQMGQEVILRCVPISNHLYFYWYRQILGQKVEFLVSFYNNEISEKSEIFDDQFSVERPDGSNFTLKIRSTKLEDSAMYFCAGGTGDNSPLFFGEGSRLTVL.

CDR3 sequence reads: CASSPGQGHNEQFF. The DNA read from the CDR3 is TGTGCCAGCAGCCCGGGACAGGGCCACAATGAG. The chain joins TRBV5-5 to TRBJ2-1, with 9 bases matching TRBD1. The CDR3 end lies 3 residues beyond the end of the read and is filled in from the germline J gene. CDR3 size: 14 residues. V lost 4 bases and J lost 5; bases outside the gene matches: 4. Germline V gives CDR1 SGHKS, CDR2 YYEKEE (reference sequence). Using reference TRBV5-5 and TRBJ2-1 for the parts outside the CDR3, the full variable domain is DAGVTQSPTHLIKTRGQQVTLRCSPISGHKSVSWYQQVLGQGPQFIFQYYEKEERGRGNFPDRFSARQFPNYSSELNVNALLLGDSALYLCASSPGQGHNEQFFGPGTRLTVL.

As to this clone: The CDR3 extends 3 residues past the end of the read, so its final part is completed from the germline J gene. The chain recombines TRBV19 with TRBJ1-6; D may be TRBD1 (6 bases). The CDR3 consists of 16 residues. V was clipped by 1 base and J by 7 bases, with 14 bases between them. The germline V gene encodes CDR1 LNHDA and CDR2 SQIVND (reference sequence). CDR3 bases read: TGTGCCAGTAGTATAGCAGGGGCCGGAAGAAATTCACCC. Protein sequence: CASSIAGAGRNSP. In full, the CDR3 is CASSIAGAGRNSPLHF.

On this clone itself: The sequenced fragment ends 3 residues before the CDR3 boundary, so the rest is inferred from the germline J gene. The V gene is TRBV18, the J gene TRBJ2-1, with 15 bases fitting TRBD2. In germline, CDR1 is KGHSH, CDR2 LQKENI. The CDR3 spans 16 residues. The ends lost 3 bases at V and 6 bases at J; junction bases unmatched: 3. CDR3 residues: CASSPQGLAGGNEQFF. The CDR3 DNA, read in part, is TGTGCCAGCTCACCGCAGGGACTAGCGGGAGGCAATGAG. Full variable domain (missing parts from reference TRBV18 and TRBJ2-1): NAGVMQNPRHLVRRRGQEARLRCSPMKGHSHVYWYRQLPEEGLKFMVYLQKENIIDESGMPKERFSAEFPKEGPSILRIQQVVRGDSAAYFCASSPQGLAGGNEQFFGPGTRLTVL.

A remark on this clone: The observed sequence ends 3 residues before the CDR3 terminus, with the missing tail filled in from the germline J gene. The V call is TRBV5-1, the J call TRBJ2-5, with TRBD2 matching 11 bases. Looked up from germline, CDR1 is SGHRS and CDR2 is YFSETQ. Trimming removed 2 bases from V and 1 base from J; junction bases left unmatched: 4. CDR3 length: 16 residues. CDR3 protein: CASSLSGLAGQETQYF. The part of the CDR3 DNA that was read is TGCGCCAGCAGCTTATCCGGACTAGCGGGCCAAGAGACC.

Notes on this clone: The read stops 3 residues short of the end of the CDR3; the missing end is completed from the germline J gene. The rearrangement links TRBV2 to TRBJ2-7, with D perhaps assigned TRBD1 or TRBD2 (5 bases each). Germline loops: CDR1 SNHLY, CDR2 FYNNEI. CDR3 length: 15 residues. The V and J ends lost 0 bases and 3 bases respectively, with 12 bases between them. Partial CDR3 DNA: TGTGCCAGCAGTGAAGCAAGAGGGGCTTTCTACGAG. Amino acid sequence: CASSEARGAFYE. The CDR3 reads in full as CASSEARGAFYEQYF.

About this clone itself: The read ends 3 residues before the CDR3 terminus; that terminus is restored from the germline J gene. This chain connects TRBV28 to TRBJ2-5; 9 nucleotides line up with TRBD1. Losses at the gene ends were 5 bases for V and 5 bases for J; bases not matched to a gene: 12. Germline-derived CDR1 and CDR2 are MDHEN and SYDVKM. The CDR3 has 16 residues. This CDR3 is CASSLPGTGLMETQYF. The CDR3 bases that were read are TGTGCCAGCAGTCTTCCCGGGACAGGGTTAATGGAGACC.

For this clone: The read finishes 3 residues shy of the CDR3 end, and the germline J gene is used to complete it. The chain recombines TRBV7-2 with TRBJ2-1; D possibly corresponds to TRBD2 (6 bases). The ends were cut back, 5 bases at V and 8 bases at J, with 16 bases in the middle. The germline gives CDR1 SGHTA, CDR2 FQGNSA. There are 14 residues in the CDR3. The CDR3 loop is CASSPAGWDYEQFF. CDR3 DNA, as far as it was read: TGTGCCAGCAGCCCAGCGGGCTGGGATTATGAG.

Of note for this clone: Coverage ceases 3 residues before the CDR3 finishes, and the germline J gene fills in the end. This chain joins TRBV28 and TRBJ2-7; no definite D call. V was cut by 3 bases and J by 5 bases, with 11 bases left in between. This CDR3 has 13 residues. From germline, CDR1 is MDHEN and CDR2 SYDVKM. This chain's CDR3 is CASSLPPRDEQYF. The part of the CDR3 DNA that was read is TGTGCCAGCAGTTTGCCCCCTCGGGACGAG.

As regards this clone: The read terminates 3 residues before the CDR3 end, so the remaining end is supplied by the germline J gene. The chain links TRBV5-1 to TRBJ2-3; 8 nucleotides match TRBD1. CDR3 length: 14 amino acids. Germline assignment: CDR1 SGHRS and CDR2 YFSETQ. The part of the CDR3 DNA that was read is TGCGCCAGCAGCATCGCAGGGGGCAGGGAGACG. Its protein is CASSIAGGRET. The entire CDR3 is CASSIAGGRETQYF.

With respect to this clone: The read is 3 residues too short to cover the CDR3 end, so that end is filled in from the germline J gene. V usage is TRBV19 and J usage is TRBJ2-2, with a tentative D call TRBD2 (5 bases). Germline assignment: CDR1 LNHDA and CDR2 SQIVND (reference sequence). This CDR3 spans 13 amino acids. The part of the CDR3 DNA that was read is TGTGCCAGTAGTATTACTAGGGCCAACGTG. It specifies CASSITRANV. The full CDR3 protein reads CASSITRANVLFF. Filled out from reference TRBV19 and TRBJ2-2, the complete variable domain reads DGGITQSPKYLFRKEGQNVTLSCEQNLNHDAMYWYRQDPGQGLRLIYYSQIVNDFQKGDIAEGYSVSREKKESFPLTVTSAQKNPTAFYLCASSITRANVLFFGEGSRLTVL.

Concerning this clone: The read stops 3 residues short of the end of the CDR3; the missing end is completed from the germline J gene. The V gene is TRBV18, the J gene TRBJ2-1; 11 positions match TRBD2. The CDR3 totals 16 residues. Germline CDR1 reads KGHSH; CDR2 reads LQKENI. V shed 5 bases and J 2 bases; nucleotides not matched to a gene: 5. CDR3 residues: CASSEGLAAPYNEQFF. CDR3 DNA, as far as it was read: TGTGCCAGCTCAGAGGGACTAGCGGCGCCCTACAATGAG.

Of note for this clone: The sequence runs out 3 residues before the end of the CDR3; the remainder is reconstructed from the germline J gene. The chain employs TRBV18 and TRBJ2-5; 10 nucleotides align to TRBD1. J was trimmed by 4 bases and V by 8 bases; bases with no gene match: 7. There are 14 residues in the CDR3. CDR1 is KGHSH, CDR2 LQKENI, per germline. The sequenced part of the CDR3 DNA is TGTGCCAGCGCAACGGGGGACAGGGGAGAGACC. It yields the protein CASATGDRGET. The entire CDR3 is CASATGDRGETQYF.

Regarding this clone: The observed sequence ends 3 residues before the CDR3 terminus, with the missing tail filled in from the germline J gene. The chain is built from TRBV18 and TRBJ2-5; 9 bases agree with TRBD1. The CDR3 runs 15 residues. The V gene's germline CDR1 is KGHSH and CDR2 LQKENI. CDR3 in amino acids: CASSPPGQGPDTQYF. The DNA read from the CDR3 is TGTGCCAGCTCACCCCCGGGACAGGGCCCAGATACC.

Concerning this clone: The read is 3 residues too short to cover the CDR3 end, so that end is filled in from the germline J gene. The V call is TRBV10-2, the J call TRBJ2-7; D gene ambiguous. Per germline, CDR1 WSHSY and CDR2 SAAADI. V lost 3 bases and J lost 3, with 6 bases in between. CDR3 length: 12 amino acids. CDR3 in amino acids: CASSEKGYEQYF. CDR3 DNA (partial): TGCGCCAGCAGTGAAAAGGGCTACGAG.

As for this clone: Read sequence stops 3 residues before the CDR3 end, and the germline J gene provides the missing end. The V and J genes are TRBV20-1 and TRBJ2-1; 11 nucleotides match TRBD2. Unmatched junction bases numbered 6, after V lost 2 bases and J lost 6 bases. CDR3 length equals 15 residues. Per germline, CDR1 DFQATT and CDR2 SNEGSKA (reference sequence). CDR3 protein: CSARKTSGETNEQFF. The covered CDR3 bases are TGCAGTGCTAGAAAGACTAGCGGGGAAACCAATGAG.